The clone carrying this T cell receptor beta chain occurred a few times. The entry originates in a study of T-cell reconstitution after alpha-beta-depleted transplantation in children. Researchers prepared the TCRbeta library using unique molecular identifiers, the study reports. TCRdb re-derived calls from the PCR reads in MiXCR, one entry per CDR3 protein. Among 420,000 or so distinct CDR3 sequences listed, approximately 11% were seen once. CDR1 is MDHEN and CDR2 is SYDVKM in the germline V gene. Between the trimmed V and J ends, which lost 3 bases and 8 bases, there was a span of 11 bases. The length of the CDR3 is 13 residues.

The chain recombines TRBV28 with TRBJ2-1, with D perhaps matching TRBD1 (5 bases). This specimen consisted of PBMCs from the stem cell graft donor, obtained from the stem cell graft. The TCR was taken from a human donor who donated a stem cell graft to a child with acute myeloid leukemia. DNA of the CDR3: TGTGCCAGCAGTTTGACAGCCGCGGATGAGCAGTTCTTC. Translated: CASSLTAADEQFF.